The 6 T cell receptor beta chains listed next were all sequenced from one sample in a study of shared clonotypes between healthy human individuals. TCRdb's table, derived via immunoSEQ multiplex PCR, lists solely in-frame clones and lacks some. The sample has about 1.5 million clones, under 99% seen once; the top ten hold around 0.45%. The sample was naive CD4+ T cells sorted from blood. As for subset: CD45RA+ positively selected. Receptors were obtained from a man aged 25-45 years in good health.

This clone appeared once. The chain uses TRBV18 and TRBJ1-1; D perhaps matches TRBD1 (6 bases). Trimming stripped 8 bases from V and 8 bases from J, with 15 bases between. Germline V gene lookup returns CDR1 KGHSH and CDR2 LQKENI. CDR3 length equals 12 residues. The CDR3 loop reads CASHGGGAEAFF. The CDR3 nucleotides read TGTGCCAGCCATGGGGGGGGCGCGGAAGCTTTCTTT.

J is TRBJ2-7 and V is TRBV18; D perhaps matches TRBD1 (5 bases). Germline V gives CDR1 KGHSH, CDR2 LQKENI. Trimming cost V 2 bases and J 3 bases, with 14 bases left between them. The CDR3 totals 15 residues. CDR3 coding DNA: TGTGCCAGCTCACCATCACGACAGACAATCTACGAGCAGTACTTC. This sequence encodes CASSPSRQTIYEQYF.

The chain couples TRBV5-1 to TRBJ1-3; possibly TRBD1 for D (6 bases). Germline V gene sequence: CDR1 SGHRS, CDR2 YFSETQ. This CDR3 spans 16 amino acids. The ends were cut back, 5 bases at V and 5 bases at J, with 20 bases in the middle. The DNA for the CDR3 is TGCGCCAGCAGTATGGGGGGCGGAGGACAACGAAACACCATATATTTT. It codes for CASSMGGGGQRNTIYF. The entire variable domain, with the rest obtained from reference TRBV5-1 and TRBJ1-3, is as follows: KAGVTQTPRYLIKTRGQQVTLSCSPISGHRSVSWYQQTPGQGLQFLFEYFSETQRNKGNFPGRFSGRQFSNSRSEMNVSTLELGDSALYLCASSMGGGGQRNTIYFGEGSWLTVV.

This chain links TRBV6-1 with TRBJ1-2; the D gene is possibly TRBD1 (5 bases). The CDR3 covers 13 residues. Germline-derived CDR1 and CDR2 are MNHNS and SASEGT. Trimming stripped 6 bases from V and 0 bases from J, with 8 bases between. The CDR3 DNA sequence: TGTGCCAGCAGGGACACAGCTAACTATGGCTACACCTTC. As protein: CASRDTANYGYTF.

This clone was found once. This chain links TRBV10-1 with TRBJ2-1, with 7 bases aligning to TRBD2. V lost 6 bases, J lost 6 bases, and 14 bases stayed unmatched. The CDR3 has 16 amino acids. From germline, CDR1 is WNHNN and CDR2 SYGVQD (reference sequence). The CDR3 bases are TGCGCCAGCAGCCACAGCGGGGCTACACTAAGCAATGAGCAGTTCTTC. Translation: CASSHSGATLSNEQFF.

V usage is TRBV5-1 and J usage is TRBJ1-3; no definite D call. Trimming took 5 bases from V and 9 from J, leaving 12 bases between them. In germline, CDR1 is SGHRS, CDR2 YFSETQ. The CDR3 totals 12 residues. CDR3 sequence: CASSPSEGTIYF. The CDR3, as DNA: TGCGCCAGCAGTCCCTCGGAGGGCACCATATATTTT.